The text below deals with one TCR beta chain. Its specificity is unknown. This entry is derived from a study of cytomegalovirus exposure and HLA in healthy donors. Study overall: In a later analysis, it was reported that the approximately 110 validation repertoires had been produced on the same platform as the 670 or so repertoires belonging to the first cohort.

Study-level points and caveats: The study put roughly 160 TCR beta chains on its list as cytomegalovirus-associated.

TCRdb's table, derived via immunoSEQ multiplex PCR, lists solely in-frame clones and lacks some. Altogether 210,000 or so clones are present, just over 85% being singletons, with the ten largest covering around 3%. V was clipped by 6 bases and J by 6 bases; unmatched bases: 0. The length of the CDR3 is 12 residues. The germline V gene has CDR1 MNHEY and CDR2 SMNVEV (reference sequence). Sequencing input: PBMCs. The chain uses TRBV27 and TRBJ2-7, with 12 bases that match TRBD2. The sequence came from a woman aged 18 to 35 in good health and CMV-seronegative. This CDR3 reads CASRLAGGEQYF. Written as DNA, the CDR3 is TGTGCCAGCAGACTAGCGGGAGGCGAGCAGTACTTC.